Listed below are T cell receptor beta chains from one sample, sequenced in a study of T-cell memory formation after mild COVID-19. One entry per CDR3 protein results from TCRdb running MiXCR on the 5' RACE reads. This sample has about 270,000 distinct CDR3 sequences, with around 17% found just once. The sample consisted of PBMCs or a T cell subset sorted from them (not recorded which). The receptors were sampled from a man aged 18 to 29 who had mild COVID-19 (a few samples of this study predate the infection). Cell type and time point are not known. The CDR3 runs from the conserved cysteine through the conserved F or W. The D gene is left open where the match is weak. Clone size is stated in some rows and not others, as once, few, many or a class when expanded.

cdr3_length: 13; clone_size: few; v_call: TRBV20-1; j_call: TRBJ2-1; d_call: TRBD2; cdr3_nt: TGCAGCCTTAGCGGGGGGGCAAGGGATGAGCAGTTCTTC; cdr3_aa: CSLSGGARDEQFF
cdr3_length: 16; clone_size: NA; v_call: TRBV20-1; j_call: TRBJ1-2; d_call: TRBD1; cdr3_nt: TGCAGTGCTGTCCGACTTTTGGGACAGGGCGACTATGGCTACACCTTC; cdr3_aa: CSAVRLLGQGDYGYTF
cdr3_length: 15; clone_size: few; v_call: TRBV27; j_call: TRBJ1-1; d_call: NA; cdr3_nt: TGTGCCAGCTTTGACCCGTTAGGGGTCTACACTGAAGCTTTCTTT; cdr3_aa: CASFDPLGVYTEAFF
cdr3_length: 16; clone_size: few; v_call: TRBV7-2; j_call: TRBJ2-5; d_call: TRBD2; cdr3_nt: TGTGCCAGCAGCTTGTTCCTGCCTAGCGGGGGGGAGACCCAGTACTTC; cdr3_aa: CASSLFLPSGGETQYF
cdr3_length: 15; clone_size: NA; v_call: TRBV4-1; j_call: TRBJ1-4; d_call: NA; cdr3_nt: TGCGCCAGCAGCCAAGGCTCAAGGGGCGATGAAAAACTGTTTTTT; cdr3_aa: CASSQGSRGDEKLFF
cdr3_length: 14; clone_size: NA; v_call: TRBV4-2; j_call: TRBJ1-2; d_call: NA; cdr3_nt: TGTGCCAGCAGCCCCTGGAGGGAGATCTATGGCTACACCTTC; cdr3_aa: CASSPWREIYGYTF
cdr3_length: 14; clone_size: NA; v_call: TRBV12-3/TRBV12-4; j_call: TRBJ2-3; d_call: NA; cdr3_nt: TGTGCCAGCAGTTTTTGGAGGTTAACAGATACGCAGTATTTT; cdr3_aa: CASSFWRLTDTQYF
cdr3_length: 11; clone_size: NA; v_call: TRBV27; j_call: TRBJ2-1; d_call: NA; cdr3_nt: TGTGCCAGCAGCCAACGGAATGAGCAGTTCTTC; cdr3_aa: CASSQRNEQFF
cdr3_length: 15; clone_size: NA; v_call: TRBV7-2; j_call: TRBJ2-3; d_call: NA; cdr3_nt: TGTGCCAGCAGCTTAGAGTCCCCCATCGGAGATACGCAGTATTTT; cdr3_aa: CASSLESPIGDTQYF
cdr3_length: 16; clone_size: few; v_call: TRBV24-1; j_call: TRBJ2-5; d_call: TRBD2; cdr3_nt: TGTGCGGGTTCTAGACCCGGGACTAGCGGTCAAGAGACCCAGTACTTC; cdr3_aa: CAGSRPGTSGQETQYF
cdr3_length: 15; clone_size: many; v_call: TRBV12-3/TRBV12-4; j_call: TRBJ2-7; d_call: NA; cdr3_nt: TGTGCCAGCAGTTTTAGGGCAGGGGAACCCTACGAGCAGTACTTC; cdr3_aa: CASSFRAGEPYEQYF
cdr3_length: 11; clone_size: NA; v_call: TRBV20-1; j_call: TRBJ2-1; d_call: NA; cdr3_nt: TGCAGTGCTGGACCAGTAGTTGAGCAGTTCTTC; cdr3_aa: CSAGPVVEQFF
cdr3_length: 15; clone_size: NA; v_call: TRBV6-6; j_call: TRBJ2-5; d_call: TRBD2; cdr3_nt: TGTGCCAGCAGTTACTCGGGACTAGCTGGAGAGACCCAGTACTTC; cdr3_aa: CASSYSGLAGETQYF
cdr3_length: 14; clone_size: NA; v_call: TRBV20-1; j_call: TRBJ1-4; d_call: NA; cdr3_nt: TGCAGTGCTAGCTTTCGGCAGGGACGGGAAAAACTGTTTTTT; cdr3_aa: CSASFRQGREKLFF
cdr3_length: 15; clone_size: few; v_call: TRBV10-3; j_call: TRBJ1-1; d_call: NA; cdr3_nt: TGTGCCATCAGTGAGTCGCAGTCCCAGGGACCTGAAGCTTTCTTT; cdr3_aa: CAISESQSQGPEAFF
cdr3_length: 13; clone_size: NA; v_call: TRBV7-9; j_call: TRBJ1-2; d_call: TRBD1; cdr3_nt: TGTGCCAGCAGCTTATTACAGGGGTCTGGCTACACCTTC; cdr3_aa: CASSLLQGSGYTF
cdr3_length: 16; clone_size: NA; v_call: TRBV4-1; j_call: TRBJ2-7; d_call: TRBD2; cdr3_nt: TGCGCCAGCAGCCACTCACGCGGGGGGCCGTTCTACGAGCAGTACTTC; cdr3_aa: CASSHSRGGPFYEQYF
cdr3_length: 11; clone_size: NA; v_call: TRBV29-1; j_call: TRBJ1-1; d_call: NA; cdr3_nt: TGCAGCGTTGCCCAACAAGCTGAAGCTTTCTTT; cdr3_aa: CSVAQQAEAFF
cdr3_length: 13; clone_size: many; v_call: TRBV11-3; j_call: TRBJ2-7; d_call: NA; cdr3_nt: TGTGCCAGCAGCTCAAACTCGGGCTACGAGCAGTACTTC; cdr3_aa: CASSSNSGYEQYF
cdr3_length: 19; clone_size: few; v_call: TRBV5-1; j_call: TRBJ1-1; d_call: TRBD1; cdr3_nt: TGCGCCAGCAGCCCGGTTCCTTCTGGGTCTCACAGGGGGAACACTGAAGCTTTCTTT; cdr3_aa: CASSPVPSGSHRGNTEAFF
cdr3_length: 15; clone_size: NA; v_call: TRBV14; j_call: TRBJ1-2; d_call: NA; cdr3_nt: TGTGCCAGCAGCCAAGGTTGGGGGCGAGAATATGGCTACACCTTC; cdr3_aa: CASSQGWGREYGYTF
cdr3_length: 14; clone_size: NA; v_call: TRBV6-6; j_call: TRBJ2-3; d_call: TRBD2; cdr3_nt: TGTGCCAGCAGGACTAGCGGGGCAACAGATACGCAGTATTTT; cdr3_aa: CASRTSGATDTQYF
cdr3_length: 14; clone_size: few; v_call: TRBV14; j_call: TRBJ1-2; d_call: NA; cdr3_nt: TGTGCCAGCAGCCTGAGGGACGGTGGATTTGGCTACACCTTC; cdr3_aa: CASSLRDGGFGYTF
cdr3_length: 14; clone_size: few; v_call: TRBV4-1; j_call: TRBJ1-4; d_call: TRBD1; cdr3_nt: TGCGCCAGCAGCCAAGAGACAGGGTATGAAAAACTGTTTTTT; cdr3_aa: CASSQETGYEKLFF
cdr3_length: 16; clone_size: many; v_call: TRBV11-2; j_call: TRBJ2-7; d_call: TRBD1; cdr3_nt: TGTGCCAGCAGCTTAGGCGAGACAGGGGTCTCCTACGAGCAGTACTTC; cdr3_aa: CASSLGETGVSYEQYF
cdr3_length: 16; clone_size: few; v_call: TRBV7-9; j_call: TRBJ2-7; d_call: NA; cdr3_nt: TGTGCCAGCAGCTTATATCAGGGGCCGAGCTCCTACGAGCAGTACTTC; cdr3_aa: CASSLYQGPSSYEQYF